This T cell receptor beta chain came from a study of beta chain features in type 1 diabetes (dated by TCRdb to 2017 to 2018). Broadly, across the study: Mean age, gender distribution, total cell number and subset yield did not differ between patients and healthy donors. The study compared the TCRB repertoires of sorted circulating CD4+ T cell subsets in recently diagnosed type 1 diabetes patients with those in matched healthy donors. Whereas all 30 or so donors provided naive and central memory subsets, regulatory and stem cell-like memory subsets were isolated from just 8 patients and roughly 8 healthy donors. Across all samples, approximately 98,000,000 sorted cells were examined, and cell number per subset correlated strongly with RNA yield. What the research found in general, with its limitations: Because cDNA rather than genomic DNA was sequenced, highly expressing activated cells could have been over-represented, although no difference in activation and CD3 levels was found between groups. PCR may preferentially amplify shorter templates, but because patient and control samples were amplified and corrected together, any resulting skew would affect both groups equally. Naive, central memory and regulatory TCRB repertoires appeared more similar among patients than among healthy donors. Fewer insertions and more nucleotide deletions at VDJ recombination sites were observed in patients with type 1 diabetes, implying thymic rearrangement abnormalities. In all four CD4+ subsets, TCRB CDR3 length was moderately but significantly shorter in type 1 diabetes patients. Only small numbers of individuals were included in the HLA sub-analyses, which left unresolved whether HLA type had any influence on TCRB rearrangement.

Each donor gave one peripheral blood draw, approximately 110 mL on average, collected into heparinised tubes. A BD FACSAria II was used to sort naive, central memory, regulatory and stem cell-like memory CD4+ T cells with a panel that included CD45RO, CCR7, CD25, CD127, CD95 and CD27. All sorted populations exceeded 95% purity. PBMCs were separated immediately by Lymphoprep density gradient centrifugation and were stained directly, without being cultured. So that batch effects would be minimized, each experiment stained and sorted samples in pairs, pairing one healthy donor with one patient. In regard to this clone: What antigen it recognizes has not been identified. The sample holds no much larger clone one base away, and base qualities are not on file.

V ends up 4 bases short and J 9 bases short, with an unmatched junction base count of 5. The germline V gene (reference sequence) specifies SGHNT as CDR1 and YYREEE as CDR2. The CDR3 spans 14 residues, from the cysteine through the phenylalanine. The retained sequence is limited to the CDR3, 42 bases, with the frame set at the first base. The entire isolated RNA was reverse transcribed using the High Capacity cDNA Reverse Transcription Kit, and thus expressed TCRB transcripts were sequenced. Deep immunoSEQ sequencing was applied to naive, central memory and regulatory T cell samples, giving an average of roughly 3.5 million total reads per sample. After sorted cells were lysed in RLT buffer, RNA was extracted with DNase-treated RNeasy Micro or Mini kits, with the choice depending on cell number. Each cell subset was processed on its own to prevent cross-contamination, while patient and healthy donor samples were processed together. Using the immunoSEQ multiplex PCR, TCRB sequences were amplified from cDNA into 87-bp fragments spanning the CDR3 region. Sequencing of the amplicons was done on the Illumina HiSeq platform. Regarding the original processing steps: Synthetic template baselines were used to correct PCR bias computationally, reads within Hamming distance 2 were collapsed together, and singletons that could not be merged were discarded. Reads were aligned against IMGT to assign V, D and J genes, CDR3 length and insertions or deletions at six rearrangement sites. Within each subset, clonotype counts were normalized to sorted cell number, after which true diversity and Gini coefficients were computed with the tcR R package. Repertoire sharing was quantified using the overlap coefficient calculated on TCRB nucleotide sequences. TCRdb re-hosts the immuneACCESS table, in-frame sequences only. Its copies lack some clones; in the studies checked, an unresolved V gene accounts for under half of them, and the cause for the rest is not known. Clone size and V and J calls were adopted from that table, with D and trimming inferred from the DNA. The sample profile shows some 52,000 clones; 35% to 50% of them were found once. The leading ten clones occupy approximately 1.4% of the sample.

The TCR comes from a man aged 30 to 39 with type 1 diabetes. The chain couples TRBV5-4 to TRBJ2-1, with 12 bases aligning to TRBD2. The sample taken for sequencing was Tregs from blood. The sample's cell subset or site, from its label and the paper: regulatory CD4+ T cells. CDR3 loop: CASSVLAGGIEQFF. The DNA sequence is given as TGTGCCAGCAGCGTCCTAGCGGGAGGGATTGAGCAGTTCTTC.